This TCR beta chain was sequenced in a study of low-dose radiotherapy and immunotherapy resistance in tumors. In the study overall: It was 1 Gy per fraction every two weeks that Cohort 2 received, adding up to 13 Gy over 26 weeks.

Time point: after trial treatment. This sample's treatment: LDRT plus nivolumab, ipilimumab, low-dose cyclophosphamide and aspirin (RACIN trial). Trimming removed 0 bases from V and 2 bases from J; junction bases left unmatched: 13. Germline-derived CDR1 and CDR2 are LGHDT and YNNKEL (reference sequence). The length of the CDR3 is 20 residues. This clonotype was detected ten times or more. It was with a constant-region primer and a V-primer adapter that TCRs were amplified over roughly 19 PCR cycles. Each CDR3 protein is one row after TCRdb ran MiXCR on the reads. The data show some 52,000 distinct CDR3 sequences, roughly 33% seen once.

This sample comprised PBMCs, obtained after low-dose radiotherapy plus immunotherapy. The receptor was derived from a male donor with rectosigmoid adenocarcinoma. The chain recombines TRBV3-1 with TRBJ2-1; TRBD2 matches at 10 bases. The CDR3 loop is CASSQDAVLAGEVAYNEQFF. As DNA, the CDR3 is TGTGCCAGCAGCCAAGACGCCGTCCTAGCGGGAGAGGTGGCCTACAATGAGCAGTTCTTC.